The TCR beta chain described here comes from a study of post-analysis software for immune sequencing data (dated by TCRdb to about 2015). Describing the broader study: Recorded disease courses included relapsing-remitting, secondary progressive and progressive-relapsing multiple sclerosis, with some patients lacking subtype annotation. The patient repertoires were compared against approximately ten previously published healthy control repertoires obtained from donors aged roughly 6 to 25 years. A subset of samples was prepared in parallel using single-end sample barcoding, then pooled and co-amplified after Illumina adapter ligation. What the research found in general, with its limitations: Direct clustering with F measure revealed strong co-clustering of samples prepared in the same batch, which led to a batch-effect correction. Patients showed significantly higher frequencies than controls for about 5 TRBV segments, among them TRBV5-6, TRBV5-1 and TRBV20-1. The multiple sclerosis patient group was slightly younger than the control group. Normalized Chao1 diversity was significantly lower in multiple sclerosis patients than controls, suggesting substantial peripheral T-cell clonal expansion.

This clonotype was counted a single time. Its specific antigen is unknown. No base qualities exist here, and no much larger clone lies one base off it. The library was prepared using PCR. Instrument on record: Illumina HiSeq 2500. To reduce PCR and sequencing biases, unique molecular identifiers were built into the TCR beta cDNA libraries. Per 1 to 10 million input T cells, 500,000 or so cDNA molecules were obtained, such that each molecule approximated one T cell. The same protocol used for the earlier healthy control dataset was applied to prepare and sequence the patient libraries. Within a given batch, samples were prepared together, multiplexed and sequenced on the same HiSeq lane. The published analysis was carried out like this. MIGEC was used to process the raw barcoded reads, and molecular identifier groups with only a single read were discarded before consensus assembly and CDR3 extraction. Clonotype tables were post-analysed with VDJtools, normalizing diversity by down-sampling all datasets to the smallest sample size. To correct batch-related cross-sample contamination, repertoire overlap clustering matched CDR3 amino acid sequences but not nucleotide sequences. The public reads were run again by TCRdb, first through fastp at Q25 and then through MiXCR, and only productive beta chains were kept. Rows are unified per CDR3 protein, each entry keeping the most common DNA and genes. The V and J calls come from TCRdb's annotation, not from the publication. This sample has 750,000 to 950,000 distinct CDR3 sequences in its table, and approximately 50% of those were observed once. The top ten clonotypes cover over 4% of the sample.

To demonstrate the VDJtools post-analysis software, TCR beta repertoires were profiled from the peripheral blood of 10 to 15 young patients with multiple sclerosis. The patients with multiple sclerosis were children and adolescents between roughly 6 and 17 years of age. V loses 5 bases at its end and J loses 7 bases; junction bases beyond the gene matches: 5. Sequences PRHDT (CDR1) and FYEKMQ (CDR2) are obtained from the germline V gene (reference sequence). The CDR3 contains 13 residues, cysteine and phenylalanine counted. Only the CDR3 part of the read is kept: 39 bases, read in frame from the first base.

The TCR comes from a girl aged 5 to 17 with multiple sclerosis. The chain is assembled from TRBV13 and TRBJ2-1, and 7 junctional nucleotides match TRBD2. Sequencing input: blood. The bases read TGTGCCAGCAGCCCCTGGGGGGGGAATGAGCAGTTCTTC. Translation gives CASSPWGGNEQFF.